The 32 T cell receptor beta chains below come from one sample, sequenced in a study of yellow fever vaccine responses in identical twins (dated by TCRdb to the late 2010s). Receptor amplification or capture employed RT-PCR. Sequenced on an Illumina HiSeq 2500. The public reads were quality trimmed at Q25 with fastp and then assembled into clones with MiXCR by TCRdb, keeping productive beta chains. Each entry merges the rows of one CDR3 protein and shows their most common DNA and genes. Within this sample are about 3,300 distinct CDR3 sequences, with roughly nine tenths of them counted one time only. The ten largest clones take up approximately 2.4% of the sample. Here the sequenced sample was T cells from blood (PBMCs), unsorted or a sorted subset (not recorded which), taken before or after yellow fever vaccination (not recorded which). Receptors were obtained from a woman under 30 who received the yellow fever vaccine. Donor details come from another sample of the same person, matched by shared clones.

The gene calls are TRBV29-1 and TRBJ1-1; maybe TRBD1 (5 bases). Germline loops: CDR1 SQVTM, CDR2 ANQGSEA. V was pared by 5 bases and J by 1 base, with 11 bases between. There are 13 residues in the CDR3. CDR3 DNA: TGCAGCGTTCGGGGCGGGAGGAACACTGAAGCTTTCTTT. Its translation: CSVRGGRNTEAFF.

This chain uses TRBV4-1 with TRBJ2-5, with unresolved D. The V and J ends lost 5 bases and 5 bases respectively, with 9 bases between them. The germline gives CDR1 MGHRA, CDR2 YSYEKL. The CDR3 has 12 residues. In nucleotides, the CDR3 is TGCGCCAGCAGCGAACCCCTCGAGACCCAGTACTTC. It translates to CASSEPLETQYF.

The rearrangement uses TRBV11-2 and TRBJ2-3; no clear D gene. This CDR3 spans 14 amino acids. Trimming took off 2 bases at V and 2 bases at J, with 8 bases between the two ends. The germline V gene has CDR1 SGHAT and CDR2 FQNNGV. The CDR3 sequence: CASSLFDDTDTQYF. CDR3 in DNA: TGTGCCAGCAGCTTATTTGATGACACAGATACGCAGTATTTT. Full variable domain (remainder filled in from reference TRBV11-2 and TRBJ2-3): EAGVAQSPRYKIIEKRQSVAFWCNPISGHATLYWYQQILGQGPKLLIQFQNNGVVDDSQLPKDRFSAERLKGVDSTLKIQPAKLEDSAVYLCASSLFDDTDTQYFGPGTRLTVL.

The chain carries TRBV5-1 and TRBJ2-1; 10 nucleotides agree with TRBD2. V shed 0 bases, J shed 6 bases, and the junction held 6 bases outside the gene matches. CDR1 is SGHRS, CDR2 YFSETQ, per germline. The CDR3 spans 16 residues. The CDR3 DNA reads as TGCGCCAGCAGCTTGGTTTCTAGCGGGGGACCCAATGAGCAGTTCTTC. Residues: CASSLVSSGGPNEQFF.

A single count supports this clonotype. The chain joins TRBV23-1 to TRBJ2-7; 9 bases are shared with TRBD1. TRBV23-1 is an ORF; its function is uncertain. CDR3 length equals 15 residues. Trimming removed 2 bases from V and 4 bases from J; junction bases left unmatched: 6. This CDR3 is CASSQTGTGTYEQYF. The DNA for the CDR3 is TGCGCCAGCAGTCAAACCGGGACAGGGACGTACGAGCAGTACTTC.

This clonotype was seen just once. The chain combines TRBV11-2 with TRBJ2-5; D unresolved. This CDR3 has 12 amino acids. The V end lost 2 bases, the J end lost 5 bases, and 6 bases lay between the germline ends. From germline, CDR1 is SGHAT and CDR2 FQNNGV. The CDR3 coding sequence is TGTGCCAGCAGCTTATTCGGGGAGACCCAGTACTTC. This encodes CASSLFGETQYF.

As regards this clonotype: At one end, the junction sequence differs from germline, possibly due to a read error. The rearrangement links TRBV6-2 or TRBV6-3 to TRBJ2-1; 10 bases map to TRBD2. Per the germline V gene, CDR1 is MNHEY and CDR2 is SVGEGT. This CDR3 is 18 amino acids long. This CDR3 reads CASSYFKGGLAQRGEQFF. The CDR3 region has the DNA TGTGCCAGCAGCTACTTTAAAGGGGGACTAGCGCAAAGGGGTGAGCAGTTCTTC.

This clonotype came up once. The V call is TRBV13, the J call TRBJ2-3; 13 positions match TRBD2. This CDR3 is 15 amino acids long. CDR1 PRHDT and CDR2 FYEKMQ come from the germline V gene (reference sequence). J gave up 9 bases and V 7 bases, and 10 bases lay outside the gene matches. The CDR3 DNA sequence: TGTGCCAGCACCCTCTCCAGGACTAGCGGGAGAACGCAGTATTTT. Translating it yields CASTLSRTSGRTQYF.

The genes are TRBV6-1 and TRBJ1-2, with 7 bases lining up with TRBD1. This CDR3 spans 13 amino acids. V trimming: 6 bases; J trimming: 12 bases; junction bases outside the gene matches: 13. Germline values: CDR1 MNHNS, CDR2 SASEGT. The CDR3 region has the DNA TGTGCCAGCAGAACCGGACAGGTCCCGAGAAACACCTTC. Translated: CASRTGQVPRNTF.

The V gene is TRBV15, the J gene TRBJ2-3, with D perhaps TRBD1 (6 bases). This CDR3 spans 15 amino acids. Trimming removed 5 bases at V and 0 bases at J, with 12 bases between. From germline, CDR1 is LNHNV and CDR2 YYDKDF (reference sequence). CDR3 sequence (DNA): TGTGCCACCAGCGTCGGACAGCCAAGCACAGATACGCAGTATTTT. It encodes CATSVGQPSTDTQYF.

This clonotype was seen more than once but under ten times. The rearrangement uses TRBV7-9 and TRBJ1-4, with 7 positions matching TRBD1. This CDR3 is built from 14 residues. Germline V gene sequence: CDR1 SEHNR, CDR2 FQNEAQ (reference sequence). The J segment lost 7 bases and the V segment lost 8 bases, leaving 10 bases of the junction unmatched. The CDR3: CASRTGTEGEKLFF. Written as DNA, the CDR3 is TGTGCCAGCCGTACCGGGACAGAGGGTGAAAAACTGTTTTTT.

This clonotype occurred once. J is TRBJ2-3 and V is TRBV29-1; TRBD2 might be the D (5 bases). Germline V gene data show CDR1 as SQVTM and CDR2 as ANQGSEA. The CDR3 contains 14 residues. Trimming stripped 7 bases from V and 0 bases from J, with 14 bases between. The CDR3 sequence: CSARTDPSTDTQYF. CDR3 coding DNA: TGCAGCGCCCGGACTGATCCTAGCACAGATACGCAGTATTTT.

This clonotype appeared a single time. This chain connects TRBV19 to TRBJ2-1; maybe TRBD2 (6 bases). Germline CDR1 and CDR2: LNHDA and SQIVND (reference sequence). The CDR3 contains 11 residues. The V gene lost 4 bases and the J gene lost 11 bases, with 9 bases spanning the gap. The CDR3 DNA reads TGTGCCAGTAGTACGGGACTGAAGCAGTTCTTC. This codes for CASSTGLKQFF.

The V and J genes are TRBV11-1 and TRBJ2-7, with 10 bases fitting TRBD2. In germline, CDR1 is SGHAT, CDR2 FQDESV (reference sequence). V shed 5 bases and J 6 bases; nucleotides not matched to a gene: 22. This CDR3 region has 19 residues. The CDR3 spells CASSTLSPLAGVSLSEQYF. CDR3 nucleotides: TGTGCCAGCAGCACCTTAAGTCCTCTAGCGGGAGTATCCCTTAGCGAGCAGTACTTC.

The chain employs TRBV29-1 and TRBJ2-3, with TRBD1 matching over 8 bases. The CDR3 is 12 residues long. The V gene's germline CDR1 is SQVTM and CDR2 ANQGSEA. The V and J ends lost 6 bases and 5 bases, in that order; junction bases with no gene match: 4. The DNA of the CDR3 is TGCAGCGTGGGGACAGGTCAAGATACGCAGTATTTT. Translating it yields CSVGTGQDTQYF.

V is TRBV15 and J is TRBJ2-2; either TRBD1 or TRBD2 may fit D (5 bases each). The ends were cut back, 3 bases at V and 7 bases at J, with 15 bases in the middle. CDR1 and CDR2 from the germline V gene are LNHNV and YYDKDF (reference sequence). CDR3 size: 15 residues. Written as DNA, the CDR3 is TGTGCCACCAGCAGGGATTTTGGTGGGGGCGGGGAGCTGTTTTTT. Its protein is CATSRDFGGGGELFF.

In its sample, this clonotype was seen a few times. CDR3 sequence reads: CAWSVTGGIGYTF. DNA of the CDR3: TGTGCCTGGAGTGTAACAGGGGGTATTGGCTACACCTTC. The chain is built from TRBV30 and TRBJ1-2; 8 bases are a match to TRBD1. The CDR3 length is 13 residues. Germline V gives CDR1 GTSNPN, CDR2 SVGIG (reference sequence). After removal of 0 bases from V and 7 bases from J, the junction contained 4 bases not matched to a gene. Together with reference TRBV30 and TRBJ1-2, the CDR3 gives the full variable domain: SQTIHQWPATLVQPVGSPLSLECTVEGTSNPNLYWYRQAAGRGLQLLFYSVGIGQISSEVPQNLSASRPQDRQFILSSKKLLLSDSGFYLCAWSVTGGIGYTFGSGTRLTVV.

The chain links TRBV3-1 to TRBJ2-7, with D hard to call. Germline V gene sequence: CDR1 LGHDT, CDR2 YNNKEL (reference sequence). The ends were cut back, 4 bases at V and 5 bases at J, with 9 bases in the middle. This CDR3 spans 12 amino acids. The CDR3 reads CASSPTKDEQYF. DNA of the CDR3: TGTGCCAGCAGCCCCACCAAAGACGAGCAGTACTTC.

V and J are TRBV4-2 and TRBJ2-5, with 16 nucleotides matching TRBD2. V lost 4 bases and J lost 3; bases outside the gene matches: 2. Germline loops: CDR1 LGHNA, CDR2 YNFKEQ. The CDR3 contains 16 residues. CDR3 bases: TGTGCCAGCAGCCCCGGGACTAGCGGGGGGGAAGAGACCCAGTACTTC. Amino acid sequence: CASSPGTSGGEETQYF.

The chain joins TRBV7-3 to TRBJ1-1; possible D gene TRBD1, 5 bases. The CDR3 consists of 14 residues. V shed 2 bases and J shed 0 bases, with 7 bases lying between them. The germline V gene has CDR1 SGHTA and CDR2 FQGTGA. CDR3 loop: CASSLAGMNTEAFF. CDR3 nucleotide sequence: TGTGCCAGCAGCTTAGCAGGGATGAACACTGAAGCTTTCTTT. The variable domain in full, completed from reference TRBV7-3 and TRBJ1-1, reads GAGVSQTPSNKVTEKGKYVELRCDPISGHTALYWYRQSLGQGPEFLIYFQGTGAADDSGLPNDRFFAVRPEGSVSTLKIQRTERGDSAVYLCASSLAGMNTEAFFGQGTRLTVV.

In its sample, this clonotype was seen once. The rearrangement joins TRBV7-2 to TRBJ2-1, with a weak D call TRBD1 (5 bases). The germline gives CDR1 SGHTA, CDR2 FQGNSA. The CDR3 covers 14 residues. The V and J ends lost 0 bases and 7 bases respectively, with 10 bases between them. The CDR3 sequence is CASSLAFAGNEQFF. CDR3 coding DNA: TGTGCCAGCAGCTTAGCGTTCGCAGGGAATGAGCAGTTCTTC. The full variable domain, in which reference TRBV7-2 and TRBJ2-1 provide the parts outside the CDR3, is GAGVSQSPSNKVTEKGKDVELRCDPISGHTALYWYRQSLGQGLEFLIYFQGNSAPDKSGLPSDRFSAERTGGSVSTLTIQRTQQEDSAVYLCASSLAFAGNEQFFGPGTRLTVL.

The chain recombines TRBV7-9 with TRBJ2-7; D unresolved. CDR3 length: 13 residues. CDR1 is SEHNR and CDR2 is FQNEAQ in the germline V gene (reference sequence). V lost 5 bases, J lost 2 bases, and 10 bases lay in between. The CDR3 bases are TGTGCCAGCAGCCCGCGACAAGCCTACGAGCAGTACTTC. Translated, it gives CASSPRQAYEQYF.

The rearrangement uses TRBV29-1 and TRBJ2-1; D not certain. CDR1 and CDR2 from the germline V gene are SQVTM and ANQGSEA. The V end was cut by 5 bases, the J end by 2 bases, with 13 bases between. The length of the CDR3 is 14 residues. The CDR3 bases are TGCAGCGTTCAAACCATCCTAGCCTACAATGAGCAGTTCTTC. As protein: CSVQTILAYNEQFF.

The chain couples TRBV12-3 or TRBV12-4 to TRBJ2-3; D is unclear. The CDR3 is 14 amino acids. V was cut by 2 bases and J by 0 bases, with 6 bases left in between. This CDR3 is CASSLTQSTDTQYF. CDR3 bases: TGTGCCAGCAGTTTAACACAGAGCACAGATACGCAGTATTTT.

Written as DNA, the CDR3 is TGTGCCAGCAGCTTAATGGCGACCATCAACACCGGGGAGCTGTTTTTT. Amino acid sequence: CASSLMATINTGELFF. The J gene is TRBJ2-2, the V gene TRBV7-3; D remains unclear. The CDR3 is 16 amino acids. Deletions cut 1 base from V and 2 bases from J, with 11 bases between. Germline assignment: CDR1 SGHTA and CDR2 FQGTGA. The variable domain in full, with the rest retrieved from reference TRBV7-3 and TRBJ2-2, is GAGVSQTPSNKVTEKGKYVELRCDPISGHTALYWYRQSLGQGPEFLIYFQGTGAADDSGLPNDRFFAVRPEGSVSTLKIQRTERGDSAVYLCASSLMATINTGELFFGEGSRLTVL.

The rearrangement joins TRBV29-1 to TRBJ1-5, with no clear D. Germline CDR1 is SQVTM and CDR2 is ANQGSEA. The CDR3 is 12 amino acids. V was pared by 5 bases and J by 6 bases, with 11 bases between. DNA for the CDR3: TGCAGCGTTCCCGGGGATGGTCAGCCCCAGCATTTT. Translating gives CSVPGDGQPQHF. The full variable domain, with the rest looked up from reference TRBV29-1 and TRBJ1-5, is SAVISQKPSRDICQRGTSLTIQCQVDSQVTMMFWYRQQPGQSLTLIATANQGSEATYESGFVIDKFPISRPNLTFSTLTVSNMSPEDSSIYLCSVPGDGQPQHFGDGTRLSIL.

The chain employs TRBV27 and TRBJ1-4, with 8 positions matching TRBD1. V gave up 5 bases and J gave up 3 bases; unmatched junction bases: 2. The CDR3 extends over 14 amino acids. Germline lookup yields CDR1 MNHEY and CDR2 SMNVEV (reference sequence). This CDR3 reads CASSPTGANEKLFF. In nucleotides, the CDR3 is TGTGCCAGCAGTCCGACAGGGGCTAATGAAAAACTGTTTTTT.

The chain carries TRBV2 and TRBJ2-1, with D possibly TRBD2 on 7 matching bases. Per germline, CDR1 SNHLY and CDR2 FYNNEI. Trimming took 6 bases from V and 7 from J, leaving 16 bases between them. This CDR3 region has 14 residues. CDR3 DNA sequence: TGTGCCAGCAGGGGGGGCGGGAGTTATAATGAGCAGTTCTTC. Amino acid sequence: CASRGGGSYNEQFF.

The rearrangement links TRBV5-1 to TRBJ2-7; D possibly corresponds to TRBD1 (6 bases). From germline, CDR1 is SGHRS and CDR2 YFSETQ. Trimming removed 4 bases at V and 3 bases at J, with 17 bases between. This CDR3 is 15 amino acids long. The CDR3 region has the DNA TGCGCCAGCAGCCCCTCCGGGACACCTAACTACGAGCAGTACTTC. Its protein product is CASSPSGTPNYEQYF.

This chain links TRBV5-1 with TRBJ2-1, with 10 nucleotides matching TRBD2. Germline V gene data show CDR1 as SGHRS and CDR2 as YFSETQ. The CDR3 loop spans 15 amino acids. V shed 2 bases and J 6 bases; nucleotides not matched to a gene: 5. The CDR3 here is CASSLSGRAINEQFF. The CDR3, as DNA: TGCGCCAGCAGCTTAAGCGGGAGGGCCATCAATGAGCAGTTCTTC.

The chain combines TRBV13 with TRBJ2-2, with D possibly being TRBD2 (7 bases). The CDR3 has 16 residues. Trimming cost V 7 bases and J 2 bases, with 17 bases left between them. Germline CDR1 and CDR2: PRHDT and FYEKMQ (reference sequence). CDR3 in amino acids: CASTGGLPSNTGELFF. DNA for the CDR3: TGTGCCAGCACGGGGGGCCTACCGTCAAACACCGGGGAGCTGTTTTTT. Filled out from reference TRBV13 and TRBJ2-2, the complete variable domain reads AAGVIQSPRHLIKEKRETATLKCYPIPRHDTVYWYQQGPGQDPQFLISFYEKMQSDKGSIPDRFSAQQFSDYHSELNMSSLELGDSALYFCASTGGLPSNTGELFFGEGSRLTVL.

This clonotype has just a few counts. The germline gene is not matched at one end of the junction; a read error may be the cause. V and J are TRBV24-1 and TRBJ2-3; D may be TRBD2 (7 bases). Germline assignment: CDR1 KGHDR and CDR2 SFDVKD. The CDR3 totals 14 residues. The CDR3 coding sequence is TGTGCCACCAGTGATAGGGGGGGCACAGGTACGCAGTATTTT. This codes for CATSDRGGTGTQYF.